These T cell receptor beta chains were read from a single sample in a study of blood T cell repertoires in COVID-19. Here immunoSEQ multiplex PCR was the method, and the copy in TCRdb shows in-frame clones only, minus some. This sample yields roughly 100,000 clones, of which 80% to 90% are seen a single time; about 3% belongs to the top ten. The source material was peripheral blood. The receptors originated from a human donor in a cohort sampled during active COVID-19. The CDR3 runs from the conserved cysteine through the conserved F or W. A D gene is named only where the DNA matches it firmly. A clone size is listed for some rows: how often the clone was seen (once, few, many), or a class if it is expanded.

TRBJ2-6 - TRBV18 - TGTGCCAGCTCAACAGGGATTGGGGCCAACGTCCTGACTTTC CASSTGIGANVLTF
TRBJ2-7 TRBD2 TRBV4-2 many TGTGCCAGCAGCCATTACGGGAGGGCTAGGGGGGAGCAGTACTTC CASSHYGRARGEQYF
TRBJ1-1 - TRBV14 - TGTGCCAGCAGCTTTGGGGGGGGCACTGAAGCTTTCTTT CASSFGGGTEAFF
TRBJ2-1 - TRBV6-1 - TGTGCCAGCAGTGAGCAGTCCTACAATGAGCAGTTCTTC CASSEQSYNEQFF
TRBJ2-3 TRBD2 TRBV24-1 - TGTGCCACCAGTGATTCCCCTGGACTAGCGGGGGGGCGCACAGATACGCAGTATTTT CATSDSPGLAGGRTDTQYF
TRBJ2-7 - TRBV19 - TGTGCCAGTAGTCCCTCCCTAGCGCGCCGTTACGAGCAGTACTTC CASSPSLARRYEQYF
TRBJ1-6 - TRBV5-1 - TGCGCCAGCAGCCCCGACAGGCTACTTAATTCACCCCTCCACTTT CASSPDRLLNSPLHF
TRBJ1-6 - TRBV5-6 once TGTGCCAGCAGCTATAGTCGAAATTCACCCCTCCACTTT CASSYSRNSPLHF
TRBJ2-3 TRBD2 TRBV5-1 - TGCGCCAGCAGCTTAACCCTAGCGGGATTAAATACGCAGTATTTT CASSLTLAGLNTQYF
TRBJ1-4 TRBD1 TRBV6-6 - TGTGCCAGCAGTTACCCGGGACAGGGCTCTGAAAAACTGTTTTTT CASSYPGQGSEKLFF
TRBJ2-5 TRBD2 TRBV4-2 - TGTGCCAGCGGGCTCACCGGGCTAGCGGGGGGGCAAGAGACCCAGTACTTC CASGLTGLAGGQETQYF
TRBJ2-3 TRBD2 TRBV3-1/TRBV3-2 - TGTGCCAGCAGCCCCTGGGGGAGCGGGGGCCCAACAGATACGCAGTATTTT CASSPWGSGGPTDTQYF
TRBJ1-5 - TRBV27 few TGTGCCAGCAGTTCCCTGGCAGATTATAGCAATCAGCCCCAGCATTTT CASSSLADYSNQPQHF
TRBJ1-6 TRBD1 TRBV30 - TGTGCCTGGATCCCGGACAGGGGGAGCTCACCCCTCCACTTT CAWIPDRGSSPLHF
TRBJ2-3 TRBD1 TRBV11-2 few TGTGCCAGCAGCTCTTACAGGGGGAGAGGAGATACGCAGTATTTT CASSSYRGRGDTQYF
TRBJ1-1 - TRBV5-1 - TGCGCCAGCAGCTTGCAGGGATTCAACACTGAAGCTTTCTTT CASSLQGFNTEAFF
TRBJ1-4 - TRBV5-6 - TGTGCCAGCAGCTCATACAGGGATAATGAAAAACTGTTTTTT CASSSYRDNEKLFF
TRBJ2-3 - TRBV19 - TGTGCCAGTAGCTCGCAGGGGTGGGATACGCAGTATTTT CASSSQGWDTQYF
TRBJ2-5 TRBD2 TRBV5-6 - TGTGCCAGCAGCCCCGGGGGGTACAGCGAGACCCAGTACTTC CASSPGGYSETQYF
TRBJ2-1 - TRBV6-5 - TGTGCCAGCACCCGCGGGGGCGGTTCCTACAATGAGCAGTTCTTC CASTRGGGSYNEQFF
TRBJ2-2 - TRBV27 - TGTGCCAGCAGTCACCAGGGGTTGATCGGGGAGCTGTTTTTT CASSHQGLIGELFF
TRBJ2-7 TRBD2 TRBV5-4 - TGTGCCAGCAGCTGGGCGGGACTAGCGGCCCAGGAGTACTTC CASSWAGLAAQEYF
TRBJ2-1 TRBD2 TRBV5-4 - TGTGCCAGCAGCCCCGGACTAGCGGGAGATGGTGAGCAGTTCTTC CASSPGLAGDGEQFF
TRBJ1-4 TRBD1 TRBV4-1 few TGCGCCAGCAGACCCGGACAGGGGGAAACTAATGAAAAACTGTTTTTT CASRPGQGETNEKLFF
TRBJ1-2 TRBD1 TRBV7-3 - TGTGCCAGCAGCCCGGAGGGGGCCCTTAACTATGGCTACACCTTC CASSPEGALNYGYTF
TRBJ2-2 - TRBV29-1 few TGCAGCGCCTACAGGGAACTCACCGGGGAGCTGTTTTTT CSAYRELTGELFF
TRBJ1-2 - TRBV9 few TGTGCCAGCAGCGAGGAAGGGGCCGGCTATGGCTACACCTTC CASSEEGAGYGYTF
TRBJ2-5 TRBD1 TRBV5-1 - TGCGCCAGCAGCTTAACAGGGGGCTCGGAGACCCAGTACTTC CASSLTGGSETQYF
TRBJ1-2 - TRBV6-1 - TGTGCCAGCAGTGAAATACAGGGAGCCGGCGGCTACACCTTC CASSEIQGAGGYTF
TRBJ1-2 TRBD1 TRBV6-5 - TGTGCCAGCAGCCCGGGGGACAGAAACTATGGCTACACCTTC CASSPGDRNYGYTF
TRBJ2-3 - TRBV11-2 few TGTGCCAGCAGCGCCCACAGCGGGTCTGTAGATACGCAGTATTTT CASSAHSGSVDTQYF
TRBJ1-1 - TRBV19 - TGTGCCAGTAGTAGTCGGGGGAACACTGAAGCTTTCTTT CASSSRGNTEAFF
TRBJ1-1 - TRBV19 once TGTGCCAGTAGTATAGTCGCGGGGCACACTGAAGCTTTCTTT CASSIVAGHTEAFF
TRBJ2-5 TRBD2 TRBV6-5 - TGTGCCAGCAGAGGAGGAGTGGGGGGGCAAGAGACCCAGTACTTC CASRGGVGGQETQYF
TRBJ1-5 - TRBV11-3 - TGTGCCAGCAGCTTTAGATTATATAGCAATCAGCCCCAGCATTTT CASSFRLYSNQPQHF
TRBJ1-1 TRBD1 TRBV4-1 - TGCGCCAGCAGCCGCTCCGGGACAGGGGAAACTGAAGCTTTCTTT CASSRSGTGETEAFF
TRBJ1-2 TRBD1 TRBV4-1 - TGCGCCAGCAGCCCGGACAGGGACTATGGCTACACCTTC CASSPDRDYGYTF
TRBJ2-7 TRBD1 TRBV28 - TGTGCCAGCAGTCCCCTCTGGACAGGCCGCTCCTACGAGCAGTACTTC CASSPLWTGRSYEQYF
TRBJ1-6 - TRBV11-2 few TGTGTTACAGCGGGGTCTTATAATTCACCCCTCCACTTT CVTAGSYNSPLHF
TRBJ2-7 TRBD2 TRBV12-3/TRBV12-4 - TGTGCCAGCAGTTTTATAGCGGGCTACGAGCAGTACTTC CASSFIAGYEQYF
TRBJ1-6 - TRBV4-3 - TGCGCCAGCAGCCAAGATTGGGGCGATAATTCACCCCTCCACTTT CASSQDWGDNSPLHF
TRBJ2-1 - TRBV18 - TGTGCCAGCTCACCGGGCGTAAGAGGGCTGTGGGAGCAGTTCTTC CASSPGVRGLWEQFF
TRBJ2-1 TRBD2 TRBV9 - TGTGCCAGCAGCGCGACTAGCGGGGGAGAAGATGAGCAGTTCTTC CASSATSGGEDEQFF